This entry describes one T cell receptor (beta chain). Its antigen remains unidentified. These data come from a study of CD8+ T cells in alopecia areata. About the research overall: Treated patients received oral tofacitinib, 5 to 10 mg twice daily. Tofacitinib was given for 6 to 18 months, then stopped for 6 months. Study findings and constraints: Normal-skin resident alphabeta T cells also appear among scalp sample sequences.

In each case, RNA was isolated and then reverse transcribed into cDNA as the sequencing template. Profiled with immunoSEQ multiplex PCR; TCRdb holds only in-frame clones, not every one. The table records 130,000 to 150,000 clones, approximately 49% of them present only once. The TCR originated in a human donor with alopecia areata. This specimen was CD4+ T cells sorted from blood, taken at week 0.

CDR3 sequence reads: CASSLRRAFNEKLFF. CDR3 bases: TGTGCCAGCAGCTTAAGACGGGCTTTTAATGAAAAACTGTTTTTT. V gene TRBV11-2 combines with J gene TRBJ1-4; D is unresolved. Germline V gene data show CDR1 as SGHAT and CDR2 as FQNNGV. V was shortened by 2 bases and J by 4 bases, with 11 bases between the two germline ends. CDR3 length equals 15 residues.